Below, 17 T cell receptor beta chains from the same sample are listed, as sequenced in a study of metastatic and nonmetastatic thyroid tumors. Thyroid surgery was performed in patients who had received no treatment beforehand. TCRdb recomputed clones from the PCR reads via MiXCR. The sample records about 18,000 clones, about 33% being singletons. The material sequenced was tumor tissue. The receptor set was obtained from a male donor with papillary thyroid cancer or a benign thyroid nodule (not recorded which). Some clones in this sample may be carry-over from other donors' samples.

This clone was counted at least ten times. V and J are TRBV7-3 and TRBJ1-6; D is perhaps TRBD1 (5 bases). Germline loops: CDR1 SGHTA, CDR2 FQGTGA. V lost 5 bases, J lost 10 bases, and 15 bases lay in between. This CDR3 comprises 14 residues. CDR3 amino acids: CASSRTGWGSPLHF. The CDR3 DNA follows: TGTGCCAGCAGCCGAACAGGTTGGGGGTCACCCCTCCACTTT.

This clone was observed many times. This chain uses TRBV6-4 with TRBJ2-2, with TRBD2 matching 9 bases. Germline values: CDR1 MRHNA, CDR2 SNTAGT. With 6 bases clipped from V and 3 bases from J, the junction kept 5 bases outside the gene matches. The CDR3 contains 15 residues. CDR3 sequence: CASSPIAGDTGELFF. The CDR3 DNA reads TGTGCCAGCAGCCCCATAGCGGGAGACACCGGGGAGCTGTTTTTT.

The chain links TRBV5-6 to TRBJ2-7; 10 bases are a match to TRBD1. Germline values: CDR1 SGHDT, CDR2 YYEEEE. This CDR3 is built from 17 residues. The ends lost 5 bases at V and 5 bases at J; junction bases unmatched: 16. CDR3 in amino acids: CASRRLAGGTGDNEQYF. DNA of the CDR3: TGTGCCAGCAGACGTCTGGCGGGCGGGACAGGGGATAACGAGCAGTACTTC.

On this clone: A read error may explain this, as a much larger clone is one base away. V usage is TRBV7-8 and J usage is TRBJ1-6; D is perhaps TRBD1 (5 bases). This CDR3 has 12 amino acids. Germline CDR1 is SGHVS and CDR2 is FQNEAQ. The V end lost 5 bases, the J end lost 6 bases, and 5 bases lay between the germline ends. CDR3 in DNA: TGTGCCAGCAGCCAGGGTAATTCACCCCTCCACTTT. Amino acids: CASSQGNSPLHF.

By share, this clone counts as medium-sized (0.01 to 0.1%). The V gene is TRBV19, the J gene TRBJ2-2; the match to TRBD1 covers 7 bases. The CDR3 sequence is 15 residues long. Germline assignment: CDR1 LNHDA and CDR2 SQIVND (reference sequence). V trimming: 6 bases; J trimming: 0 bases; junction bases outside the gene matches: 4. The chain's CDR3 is CASSLGQANTGELFF. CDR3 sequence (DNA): TGTGCCAGTAGCCTAGGACAGGCGAACACCGGGGAGCTGTTTTTT.

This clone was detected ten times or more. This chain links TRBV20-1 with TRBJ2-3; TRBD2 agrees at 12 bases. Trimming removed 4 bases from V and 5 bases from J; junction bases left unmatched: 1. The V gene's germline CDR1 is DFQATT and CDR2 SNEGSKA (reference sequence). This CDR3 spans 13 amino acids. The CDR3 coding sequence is TGCAGTGCTATGGGACTAGCGGGAGATACGCAGTATTTT. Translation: CSAMGLAGDTQYF.

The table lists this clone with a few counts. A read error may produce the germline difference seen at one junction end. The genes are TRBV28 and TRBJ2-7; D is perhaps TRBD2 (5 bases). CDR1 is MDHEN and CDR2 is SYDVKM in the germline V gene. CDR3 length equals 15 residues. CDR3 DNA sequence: TGTGCCAGCATGCCCCACAAAAGCGGAGCCTACGATCAGTACTTC. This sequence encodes CASMPHKSGAYDQYF.

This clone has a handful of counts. The CDR3 sequence is CASSYIAGGPTGELFF. The CDR3 region has the DNA TGTGCCAGCAGTTACATAGCGGGAGGGCCCACCGGGGAGCTGTTTTTT. V is TRBV6-2 or TRBV6-3 and J is TRBJ2-2; 11 nucleotides match TRBD2. V shed 2 bases, J shed 4 bases, and the junction held 3 bases outside the gene matches. Per germline, CDR1 MNHEY and CDR2 SVGEGT. The CDR3 is 16 residues long.

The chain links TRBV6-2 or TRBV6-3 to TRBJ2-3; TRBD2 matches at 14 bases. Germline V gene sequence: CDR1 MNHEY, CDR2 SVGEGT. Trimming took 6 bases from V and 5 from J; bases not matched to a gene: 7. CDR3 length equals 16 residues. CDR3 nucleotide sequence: TGTGCCAGCAGGGGACTGGGACTAGCGGGAGAAGATACGCAGTATTTT. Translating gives CASRGLGLAGEDTQYF.

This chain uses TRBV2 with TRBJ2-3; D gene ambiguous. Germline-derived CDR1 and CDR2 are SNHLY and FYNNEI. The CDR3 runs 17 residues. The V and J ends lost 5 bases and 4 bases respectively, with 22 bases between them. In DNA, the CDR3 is TGTGCCAGCAGTCCTGTCAGGTTTTCCGAAAAGGCAGATACGCAGTATTTT. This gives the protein CASSPVRFSEKADTQYF. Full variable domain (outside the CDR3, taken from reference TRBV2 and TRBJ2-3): EPEVTQTPSHQVTQMGQEVILRCVPISNHLYFYWYRQILGQKVEFLVSFYNNEISEKSEIFDDQFSVERPDGSNFTLKIRSTKLEDSAMYFCASSPVRFSEKADTQYFGPGTRLTVL.

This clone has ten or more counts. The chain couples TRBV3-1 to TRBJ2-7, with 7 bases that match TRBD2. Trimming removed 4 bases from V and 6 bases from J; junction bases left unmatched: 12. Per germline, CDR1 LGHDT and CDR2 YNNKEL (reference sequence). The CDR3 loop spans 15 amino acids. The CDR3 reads CASSPRAGAGGEQYF. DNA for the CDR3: TGTGCCAGCAGCCCCCGGGCGGGAGCTGGGGGCGAGCAGTACTTC.

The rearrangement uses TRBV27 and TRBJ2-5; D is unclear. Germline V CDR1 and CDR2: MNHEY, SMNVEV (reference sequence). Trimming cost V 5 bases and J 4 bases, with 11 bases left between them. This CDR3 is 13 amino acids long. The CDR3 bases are TGTGCCAGCAGTGTATGTATGTCAGAGACCCAGTACTTC. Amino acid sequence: CASSVCMSETQYF.

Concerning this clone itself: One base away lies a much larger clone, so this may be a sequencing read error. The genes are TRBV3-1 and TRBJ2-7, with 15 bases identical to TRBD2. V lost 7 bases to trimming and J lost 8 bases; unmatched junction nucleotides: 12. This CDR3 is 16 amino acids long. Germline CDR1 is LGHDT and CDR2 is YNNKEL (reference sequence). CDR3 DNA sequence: TGTGCCAGCAACCTCGGACTAGCGGGAGGGTTCGTAAAGCAGTACTTC. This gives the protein CASNLGLAGGFVKQYF.

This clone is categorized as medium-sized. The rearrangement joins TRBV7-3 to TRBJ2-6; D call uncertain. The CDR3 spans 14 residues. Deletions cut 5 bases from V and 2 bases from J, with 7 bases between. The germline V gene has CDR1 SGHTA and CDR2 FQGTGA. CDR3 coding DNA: TGTGCCAGCAGCCCGACCCCTGGGGCCAACGTCCTGACTTTC. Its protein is CASSPTPGANVLTF.

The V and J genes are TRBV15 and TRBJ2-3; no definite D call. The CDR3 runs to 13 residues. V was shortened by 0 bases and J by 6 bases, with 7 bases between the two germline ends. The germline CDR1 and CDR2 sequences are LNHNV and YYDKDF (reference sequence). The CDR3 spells CATSRDRVDTQYF. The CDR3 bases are TGTGCCACCAGCAGAGATCGGGTCGATACGCAGTATTTT.

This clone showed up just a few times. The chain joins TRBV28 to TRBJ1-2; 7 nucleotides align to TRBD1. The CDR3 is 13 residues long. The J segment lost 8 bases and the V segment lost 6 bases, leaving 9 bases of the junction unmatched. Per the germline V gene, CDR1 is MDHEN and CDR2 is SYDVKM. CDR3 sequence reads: CASSRTGLEGYTF. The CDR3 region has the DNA TGTGCCAGCAGCCGGACAGGTCTTGAAGGCTACACCTTC.

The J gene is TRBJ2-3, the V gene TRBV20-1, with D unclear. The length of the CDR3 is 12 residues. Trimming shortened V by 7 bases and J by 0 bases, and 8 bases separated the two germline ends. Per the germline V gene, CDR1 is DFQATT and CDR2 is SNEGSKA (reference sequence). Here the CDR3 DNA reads TGCAGTGGGGCGGATAGCACAGATACGCAGTATTTT. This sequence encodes CSGADSTDTQYF.